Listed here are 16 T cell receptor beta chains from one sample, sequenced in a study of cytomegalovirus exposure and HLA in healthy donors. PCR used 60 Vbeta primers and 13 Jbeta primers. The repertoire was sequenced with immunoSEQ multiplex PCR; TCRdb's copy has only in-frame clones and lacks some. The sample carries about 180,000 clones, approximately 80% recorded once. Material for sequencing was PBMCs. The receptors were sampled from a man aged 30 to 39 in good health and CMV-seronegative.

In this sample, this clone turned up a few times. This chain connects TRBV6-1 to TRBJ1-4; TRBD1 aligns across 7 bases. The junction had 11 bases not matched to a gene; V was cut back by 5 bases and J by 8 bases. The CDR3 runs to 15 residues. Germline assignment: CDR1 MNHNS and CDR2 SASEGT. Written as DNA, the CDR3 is TGTGCCAGCAGTAGCCGACAGGGCCAAATGGAAAAACTGTTTTTT. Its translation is CASSSRQGQMEKLFF.

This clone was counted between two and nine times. The chain's CDR3 is CASSLGGGAYNEQFF. CDR3 DNA sequence: TGTGCCAGCAGCTTGGGCGGGGGAGCCTACAATGAGCAGTTCTTC. The chain joins TRBV5-4 to TRBJ2-1; 7 bases are a match to TRBD2. CDR1 and CDR2 from the germline V gene are SGHNT and YYREEE (reference sequence). V shed 0 bases, J shed 2 bases, and the junction held 2 bases outside the gene matches. The CDR3 totals 15 residues.

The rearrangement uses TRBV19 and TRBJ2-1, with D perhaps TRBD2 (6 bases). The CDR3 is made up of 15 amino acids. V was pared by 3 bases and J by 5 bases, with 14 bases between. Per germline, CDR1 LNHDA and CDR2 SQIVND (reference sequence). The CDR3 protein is CASSISSVIHNEQFF. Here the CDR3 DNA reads TGTGCCAGTAGTATTTCTAGCGTGATACACAATGAGCAGTTCTTC.

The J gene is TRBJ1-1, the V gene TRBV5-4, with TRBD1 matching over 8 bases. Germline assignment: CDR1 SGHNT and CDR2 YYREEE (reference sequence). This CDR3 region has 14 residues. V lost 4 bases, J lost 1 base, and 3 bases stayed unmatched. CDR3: CASSPGQANTEAFF. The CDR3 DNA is TGTGCCAGCAGCCCGGGACAGGCGAACACTGAAGCTTTCTTT. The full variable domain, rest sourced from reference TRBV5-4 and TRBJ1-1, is ETGVTQSPTHLIKTRGQQVTLRCSSQSGHNTVSWYQQALGQGPQFIFQYYREEENGRGNFPPRFSGLQFPNYSSELNVNALELDDSALYLCASSPGQANTEAFFGQGTRLTVV.

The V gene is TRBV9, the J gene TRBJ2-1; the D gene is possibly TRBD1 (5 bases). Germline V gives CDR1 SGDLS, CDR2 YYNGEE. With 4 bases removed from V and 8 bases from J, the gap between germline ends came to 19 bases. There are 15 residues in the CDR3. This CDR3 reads CASSPRPGQGDEQFF. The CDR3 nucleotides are TGTGCCAGCAGCCCACGGCCAGGGCAAGGCGATGAGCAGTTCTTC.

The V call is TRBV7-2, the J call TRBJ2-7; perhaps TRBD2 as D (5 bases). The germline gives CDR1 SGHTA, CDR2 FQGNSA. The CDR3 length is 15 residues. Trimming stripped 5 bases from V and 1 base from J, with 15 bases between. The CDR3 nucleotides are TGTGCCAGCAGCCTTGTTATGGAGGTTTCCTACGAGCAGTACTTC. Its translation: CASSLVMEVSYEQYF. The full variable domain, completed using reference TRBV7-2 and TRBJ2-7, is GAGVSQSPSNKVTEKGKDVELRCDPISGHTALYWYRQSLGQGLEFLIYFQGNSAPDKSGLPSDRFSAERTGGSVSTLTIQRTQQEDSAVYLCASSLVMEVSYEQYFGPGTRLTVT.

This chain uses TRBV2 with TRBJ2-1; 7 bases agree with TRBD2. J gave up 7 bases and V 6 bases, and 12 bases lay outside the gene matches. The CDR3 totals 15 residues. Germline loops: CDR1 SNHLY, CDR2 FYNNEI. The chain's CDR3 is CASRREAGVGNEQFF. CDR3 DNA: TGTGCCAGCAGGAGGGAGGCGGGAGTTGGAAATGAGCAGTTCTTC.

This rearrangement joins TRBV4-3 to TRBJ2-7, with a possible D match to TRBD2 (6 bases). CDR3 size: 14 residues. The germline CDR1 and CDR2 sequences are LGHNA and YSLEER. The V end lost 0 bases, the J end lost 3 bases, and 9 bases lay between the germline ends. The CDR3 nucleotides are TGCGCCAGCAGCCAAGATCGGGAGAGCTACGAGCAGTACTTC. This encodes CASSQDRESYEQYF.

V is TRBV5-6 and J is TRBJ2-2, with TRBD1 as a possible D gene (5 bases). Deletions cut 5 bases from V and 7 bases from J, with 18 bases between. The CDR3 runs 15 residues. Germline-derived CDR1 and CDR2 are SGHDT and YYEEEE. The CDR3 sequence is CASRLERGIGGELFF. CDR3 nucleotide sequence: TGTGCCAGCAGACTGGAAAGGGGCATTGGCGGGGAGCTGTTTTTT.

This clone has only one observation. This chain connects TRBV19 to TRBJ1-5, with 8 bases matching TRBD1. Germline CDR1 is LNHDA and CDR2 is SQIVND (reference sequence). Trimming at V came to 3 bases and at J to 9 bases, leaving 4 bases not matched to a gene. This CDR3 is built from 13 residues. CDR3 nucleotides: TGTGCCAGTAGTATCCCTACAGGGGGGCCCCAGCATTTT. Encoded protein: CASSIPTGGPQHF.

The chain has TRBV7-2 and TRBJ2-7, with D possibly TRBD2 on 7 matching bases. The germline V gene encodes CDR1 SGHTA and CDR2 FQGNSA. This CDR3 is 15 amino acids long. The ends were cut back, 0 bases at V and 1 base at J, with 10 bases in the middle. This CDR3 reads CASSLAGGGSYEQYF. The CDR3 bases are TGTGCCAGCAGCTTAGCGGGAGGGGGTTCCTACGAGCAGTACTTC.

The CDR3 DNA is TGTGCCAGCAGCTTAGCGCTTGGGGGACTAGCGGAGAGCACAGATACGCAGTATTTT. Its protein is CASSLALGGLAESTDTQYF. The chain couples TRBV11-2 to TRBJ2-3, with 11 bases aligning to TRBD2. Trimming cost V 1 base and J 0 bases; bases outside gene matches: 9. CDR1 and CDR2 from the germline V gene are SGHAT and FQNNGV. The CDR3 runs 19 residues.

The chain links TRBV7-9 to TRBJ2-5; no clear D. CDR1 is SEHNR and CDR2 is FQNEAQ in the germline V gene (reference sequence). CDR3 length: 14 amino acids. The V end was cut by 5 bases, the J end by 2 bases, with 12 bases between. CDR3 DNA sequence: TGTGCCAGCAGCACGGCGGCGAGACAAGAGACCCAGTACTTC. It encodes CASSTAARQETQYF.

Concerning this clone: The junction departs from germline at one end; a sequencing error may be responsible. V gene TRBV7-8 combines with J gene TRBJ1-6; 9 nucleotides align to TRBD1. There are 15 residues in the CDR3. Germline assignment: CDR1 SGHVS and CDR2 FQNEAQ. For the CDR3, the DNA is TGTGCCAGCAGCCTAGCCGGGACAGGGCATTCACCCCTCCACTTT. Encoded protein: CASSLAGTGHSPLHF.

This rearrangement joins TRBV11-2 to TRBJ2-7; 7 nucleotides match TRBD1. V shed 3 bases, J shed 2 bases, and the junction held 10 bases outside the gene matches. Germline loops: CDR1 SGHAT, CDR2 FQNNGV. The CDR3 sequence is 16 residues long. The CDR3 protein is CASSLEQGHLTYEQYF. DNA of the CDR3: TGTGCCAGCAGCTTGGAACAGGGGCATCTCACCTACGAGCAGTACTTC.

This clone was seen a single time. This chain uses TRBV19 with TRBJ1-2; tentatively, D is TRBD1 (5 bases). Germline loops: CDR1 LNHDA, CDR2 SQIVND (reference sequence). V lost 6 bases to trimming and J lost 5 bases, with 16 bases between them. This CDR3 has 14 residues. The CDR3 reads CASRDSTSRYGYTF. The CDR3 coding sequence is TGTGCCAGTAGAGACAGCACGTCGAGGTATGGCTACACCTTC.